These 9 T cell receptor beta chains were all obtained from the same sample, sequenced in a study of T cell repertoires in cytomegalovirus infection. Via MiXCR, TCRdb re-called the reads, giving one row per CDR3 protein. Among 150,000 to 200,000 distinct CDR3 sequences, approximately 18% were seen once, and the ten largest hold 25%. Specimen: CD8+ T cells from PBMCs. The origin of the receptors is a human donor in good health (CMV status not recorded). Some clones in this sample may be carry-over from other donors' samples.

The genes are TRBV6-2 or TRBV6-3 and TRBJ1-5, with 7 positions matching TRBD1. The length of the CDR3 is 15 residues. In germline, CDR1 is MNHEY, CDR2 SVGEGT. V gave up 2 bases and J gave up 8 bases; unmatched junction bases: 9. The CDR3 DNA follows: TGTGCCAGCAGTTACGCGCACAGGGGAAGAAAGCCCCAGCATTTT. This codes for CASSYAHRGRKPQHF.

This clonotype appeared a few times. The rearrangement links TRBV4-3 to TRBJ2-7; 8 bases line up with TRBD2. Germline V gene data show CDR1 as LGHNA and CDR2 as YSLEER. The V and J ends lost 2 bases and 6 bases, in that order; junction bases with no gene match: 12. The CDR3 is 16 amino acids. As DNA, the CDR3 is TGCGCCAGCAGCCAATCAGGAGGACTAGCCATGCGCGAGCAGTACTTC. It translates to CASSQSGGLAMREQYF.

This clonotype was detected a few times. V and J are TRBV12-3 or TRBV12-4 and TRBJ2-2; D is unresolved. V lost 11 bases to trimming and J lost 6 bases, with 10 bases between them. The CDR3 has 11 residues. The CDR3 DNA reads TGTGCCGACGCTTGGGCCGGGGAGCTGTTTTTT. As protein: CADAWAGELFF.

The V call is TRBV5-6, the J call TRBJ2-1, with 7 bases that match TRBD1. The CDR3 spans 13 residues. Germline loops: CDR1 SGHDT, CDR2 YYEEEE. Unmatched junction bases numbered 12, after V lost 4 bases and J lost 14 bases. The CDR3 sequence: CASSPISQQGEFF. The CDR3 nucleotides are TGTGCCAGCAGCCCGATCTCGCAGCAGGGGGAGTTCTTC.

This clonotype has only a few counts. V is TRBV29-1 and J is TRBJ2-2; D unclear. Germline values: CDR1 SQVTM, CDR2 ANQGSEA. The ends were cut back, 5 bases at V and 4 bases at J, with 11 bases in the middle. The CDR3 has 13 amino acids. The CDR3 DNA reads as TGCAGCGTTTTACAGCCTTTCACCGGGGAGCTGTTTTTT. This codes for CSVLQPFTGELFF.

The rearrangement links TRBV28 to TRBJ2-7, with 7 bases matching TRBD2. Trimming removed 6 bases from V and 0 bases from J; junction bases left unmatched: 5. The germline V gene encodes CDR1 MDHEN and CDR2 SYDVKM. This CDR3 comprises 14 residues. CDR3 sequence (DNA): TGTGCCAGCAGGGAGCGGGGCGTCTCCTACGAGCAGTACTTC. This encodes CASRERGVSYEQYF.

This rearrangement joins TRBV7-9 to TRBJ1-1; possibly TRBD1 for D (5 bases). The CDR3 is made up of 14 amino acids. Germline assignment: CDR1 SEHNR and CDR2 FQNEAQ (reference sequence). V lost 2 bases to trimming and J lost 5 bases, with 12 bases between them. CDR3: CASSLQGSETEAFF. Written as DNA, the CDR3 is TGTGCCAGCAGCTTACAGGGTAGTGAGACTGAAGCTTTCTTT.

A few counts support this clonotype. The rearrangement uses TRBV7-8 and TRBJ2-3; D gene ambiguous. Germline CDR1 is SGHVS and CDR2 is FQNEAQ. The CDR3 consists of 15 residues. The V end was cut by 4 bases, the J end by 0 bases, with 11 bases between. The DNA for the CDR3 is TGTGCCAGCAGCTCGACTTCCTCAAGCACAGATACGCAGTATTTT. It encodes CASSSTSSSTDTQYF.

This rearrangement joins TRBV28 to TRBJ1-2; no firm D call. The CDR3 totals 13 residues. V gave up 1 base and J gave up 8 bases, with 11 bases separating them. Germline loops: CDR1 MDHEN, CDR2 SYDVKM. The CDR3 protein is CASSLSAITGYTF. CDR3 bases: TGTGCCAGCAGTTTATCTGCCATCACCGGCTACACCTTC.